This T cell receptor (beta chain) was retrieved from a study of T cells in Graves' hyperthyroidism and ophthalmopathy (dated by TCRdb to between 2018 and 2021). For context, the study as a whole: Peripheral blood was collected at initial diagnosis, before any treatment. To identify distinguishing TCR V-J signatures, a discovery cohort of around 100 patients was used, comprising 43 with Graves' ophthalmopathy and around 60 with stable Graves' hyperthyroidism. Prospective prediction of ophthalmopathy was tested in an independent validation cohort of 18 hyperthyroidism patients and 17 patients who later progressed to ophthalmopathy. The roughly 90 discovery patients were divided at random into training and test sets in a 7:3 ratio. The study also compared thyroid tissue and blood T-cell repertoires from roughly six Graves' hyperthyroidism patients. After blood sampling, hyperthyroidism patients were treated with methimazole at a starting dose of 30 mg daily, and ophthalmopathy patients were treated with high-dose intravenous methylprednisolone. According to the paper, TCR Vbeta CDR3 sequencing was carried out on about 140 peripheral blood samples, which came from about 45 ophthalmopathy, 75 to 80 hyperthyroidism and some 17 progressor patients. The paper's findings and limits, for the study overall: No statistical method was used to set the sample size in advance, and investigators knew the group allocation. A model built on a 13 V-J signature distinguished ophthalmopathy from stable hyperthyroidism, reaching about 89% sensitivity and about 81% specificity in cross-validation and 80%/75% in testing. During validation, the model predicted progression to ophthalmopathy a median of roughly six months ahead of onset, with almost 71% sensitivity and more than 72% specificity. Blood samples also contained most of the expanded thyroid clonotypes (frequency above 0.001), which suggests that blood repertoires may reflect thyroid immune responses.

Amplification of TCR beta CDR3 regions was carried out from RNA transcripts. The TCR CDR3 was subjected to a first round of RT-PCR using the HTBI primer set and the Qiagen OneStep RT-PCR kit. A second multiplex PCR round built the libraries, followed by size selection and purification. Libraries were sequenced paired-end with 100 bp reads on an Illumina HiSeq2000. The original pipeline was this. SOAPnuke was used to process the raw data, removing reads that contained adapters or uncalled bases, had a mean Phred below 15, or lacked an exact match to the constant primer or identifier. High-quality paired reads were merged with COPE v1.2.5, and unique nucleotide sequences were defined as clonotypes. MiTCR v1.1 was used to align the clonotypes against IMGT TRBV, TRBD and TRBJ reference segments. The analysis included only V-J combinations with a frequency above 0.0001, which together covered around 99% of the repertoires. The TCS score was defined as the ratio of F50 (clonal expansion) to E x V (chaos), calculated using BLOSUM62-based TCRdist between CDR3 peptides within each V-J. Welch's t-statistics and random forest reduced 450 to 600 V-J features to around 14, which were used in a naive Bayes classifier (R e1071). TCRdb handled the public reads itself, with Q25 trimming in fastp and clone calling in MiXCR, and kept productive beta chains. Each CDR3 protein appears once, grouped with its most common genes and DNA. The V and J calls follow TCRdb's processing rather than the paper's. The sample table records fewer than 650,000 distinct CDR3 sequences; over 12% of these occur just once. Roughly 6.9% of the sample is taken by the ten largest.

According to the germline V gene, CDR1 reads SGHTA and CDR2 reads FQGNSA. The CDR3 runs 18 residues from the cysteine to the phenylalanine. Just the 54-base CDR3 DNA is kept, in frame starting at base 1. Cut back by 5 bases and 3 bases, the V and J ends lie 20 bases apart. Ophthalmopathy patients had moderately to severely active disease, Clinical Activity Score of at least 3, NOSPECS grade of at least 4, and duration under 3 months. Patients with uncontrolled infections, other autoimmune diseases, pregnancy or lactation were excluded. Diagnoses relied on clinical symptoms, serum thyroxine and TRAb, thyroid ultrasound and orbital computed tomography. Ficoll-Paque density gradient centrifugation was used to isolate PBMCs from around 9.1 ml of fresh peripheral blood. Total RNA was extracted with Trizol reagent, and quality was checked on an Agilent 2100 Bioanalyzer. Only a few counts were recorded for this clonotype. Its antigen is unknown. Qualities for individual bases were not recorded, and no much larger clone is one base off.

This receptor chain uses TRBV7-2 and TRBJ2-6; the D gene is possibly TRBD2, with 6 bases matching. The sequenced sample was blood. The origin of this receptor is a woman aged 18-29 years with Graves' ophthalmopathy. Read as DNA, the sequence is TGTGCCAGCAGCCCCCATGGAGGGTTGGTCTTTGGGGCCAACGTCCTGACTTTC. The resulting protein is CASSPHGGLVFGANVLTF.